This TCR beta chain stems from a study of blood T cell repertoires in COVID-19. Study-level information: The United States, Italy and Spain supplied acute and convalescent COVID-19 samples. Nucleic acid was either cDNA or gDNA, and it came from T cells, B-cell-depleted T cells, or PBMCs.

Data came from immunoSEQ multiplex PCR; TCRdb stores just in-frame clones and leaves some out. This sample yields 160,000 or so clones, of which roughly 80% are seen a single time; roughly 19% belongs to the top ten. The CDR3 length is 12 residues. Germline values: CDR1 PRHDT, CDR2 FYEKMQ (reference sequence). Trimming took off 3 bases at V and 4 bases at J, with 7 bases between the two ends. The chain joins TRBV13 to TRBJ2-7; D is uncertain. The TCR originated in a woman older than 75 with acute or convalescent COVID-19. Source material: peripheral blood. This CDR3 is CASSFFGYEQYF. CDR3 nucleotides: TGTGCCAGCAGCTTTTTCGGGTACGAGCAGTACTTC.